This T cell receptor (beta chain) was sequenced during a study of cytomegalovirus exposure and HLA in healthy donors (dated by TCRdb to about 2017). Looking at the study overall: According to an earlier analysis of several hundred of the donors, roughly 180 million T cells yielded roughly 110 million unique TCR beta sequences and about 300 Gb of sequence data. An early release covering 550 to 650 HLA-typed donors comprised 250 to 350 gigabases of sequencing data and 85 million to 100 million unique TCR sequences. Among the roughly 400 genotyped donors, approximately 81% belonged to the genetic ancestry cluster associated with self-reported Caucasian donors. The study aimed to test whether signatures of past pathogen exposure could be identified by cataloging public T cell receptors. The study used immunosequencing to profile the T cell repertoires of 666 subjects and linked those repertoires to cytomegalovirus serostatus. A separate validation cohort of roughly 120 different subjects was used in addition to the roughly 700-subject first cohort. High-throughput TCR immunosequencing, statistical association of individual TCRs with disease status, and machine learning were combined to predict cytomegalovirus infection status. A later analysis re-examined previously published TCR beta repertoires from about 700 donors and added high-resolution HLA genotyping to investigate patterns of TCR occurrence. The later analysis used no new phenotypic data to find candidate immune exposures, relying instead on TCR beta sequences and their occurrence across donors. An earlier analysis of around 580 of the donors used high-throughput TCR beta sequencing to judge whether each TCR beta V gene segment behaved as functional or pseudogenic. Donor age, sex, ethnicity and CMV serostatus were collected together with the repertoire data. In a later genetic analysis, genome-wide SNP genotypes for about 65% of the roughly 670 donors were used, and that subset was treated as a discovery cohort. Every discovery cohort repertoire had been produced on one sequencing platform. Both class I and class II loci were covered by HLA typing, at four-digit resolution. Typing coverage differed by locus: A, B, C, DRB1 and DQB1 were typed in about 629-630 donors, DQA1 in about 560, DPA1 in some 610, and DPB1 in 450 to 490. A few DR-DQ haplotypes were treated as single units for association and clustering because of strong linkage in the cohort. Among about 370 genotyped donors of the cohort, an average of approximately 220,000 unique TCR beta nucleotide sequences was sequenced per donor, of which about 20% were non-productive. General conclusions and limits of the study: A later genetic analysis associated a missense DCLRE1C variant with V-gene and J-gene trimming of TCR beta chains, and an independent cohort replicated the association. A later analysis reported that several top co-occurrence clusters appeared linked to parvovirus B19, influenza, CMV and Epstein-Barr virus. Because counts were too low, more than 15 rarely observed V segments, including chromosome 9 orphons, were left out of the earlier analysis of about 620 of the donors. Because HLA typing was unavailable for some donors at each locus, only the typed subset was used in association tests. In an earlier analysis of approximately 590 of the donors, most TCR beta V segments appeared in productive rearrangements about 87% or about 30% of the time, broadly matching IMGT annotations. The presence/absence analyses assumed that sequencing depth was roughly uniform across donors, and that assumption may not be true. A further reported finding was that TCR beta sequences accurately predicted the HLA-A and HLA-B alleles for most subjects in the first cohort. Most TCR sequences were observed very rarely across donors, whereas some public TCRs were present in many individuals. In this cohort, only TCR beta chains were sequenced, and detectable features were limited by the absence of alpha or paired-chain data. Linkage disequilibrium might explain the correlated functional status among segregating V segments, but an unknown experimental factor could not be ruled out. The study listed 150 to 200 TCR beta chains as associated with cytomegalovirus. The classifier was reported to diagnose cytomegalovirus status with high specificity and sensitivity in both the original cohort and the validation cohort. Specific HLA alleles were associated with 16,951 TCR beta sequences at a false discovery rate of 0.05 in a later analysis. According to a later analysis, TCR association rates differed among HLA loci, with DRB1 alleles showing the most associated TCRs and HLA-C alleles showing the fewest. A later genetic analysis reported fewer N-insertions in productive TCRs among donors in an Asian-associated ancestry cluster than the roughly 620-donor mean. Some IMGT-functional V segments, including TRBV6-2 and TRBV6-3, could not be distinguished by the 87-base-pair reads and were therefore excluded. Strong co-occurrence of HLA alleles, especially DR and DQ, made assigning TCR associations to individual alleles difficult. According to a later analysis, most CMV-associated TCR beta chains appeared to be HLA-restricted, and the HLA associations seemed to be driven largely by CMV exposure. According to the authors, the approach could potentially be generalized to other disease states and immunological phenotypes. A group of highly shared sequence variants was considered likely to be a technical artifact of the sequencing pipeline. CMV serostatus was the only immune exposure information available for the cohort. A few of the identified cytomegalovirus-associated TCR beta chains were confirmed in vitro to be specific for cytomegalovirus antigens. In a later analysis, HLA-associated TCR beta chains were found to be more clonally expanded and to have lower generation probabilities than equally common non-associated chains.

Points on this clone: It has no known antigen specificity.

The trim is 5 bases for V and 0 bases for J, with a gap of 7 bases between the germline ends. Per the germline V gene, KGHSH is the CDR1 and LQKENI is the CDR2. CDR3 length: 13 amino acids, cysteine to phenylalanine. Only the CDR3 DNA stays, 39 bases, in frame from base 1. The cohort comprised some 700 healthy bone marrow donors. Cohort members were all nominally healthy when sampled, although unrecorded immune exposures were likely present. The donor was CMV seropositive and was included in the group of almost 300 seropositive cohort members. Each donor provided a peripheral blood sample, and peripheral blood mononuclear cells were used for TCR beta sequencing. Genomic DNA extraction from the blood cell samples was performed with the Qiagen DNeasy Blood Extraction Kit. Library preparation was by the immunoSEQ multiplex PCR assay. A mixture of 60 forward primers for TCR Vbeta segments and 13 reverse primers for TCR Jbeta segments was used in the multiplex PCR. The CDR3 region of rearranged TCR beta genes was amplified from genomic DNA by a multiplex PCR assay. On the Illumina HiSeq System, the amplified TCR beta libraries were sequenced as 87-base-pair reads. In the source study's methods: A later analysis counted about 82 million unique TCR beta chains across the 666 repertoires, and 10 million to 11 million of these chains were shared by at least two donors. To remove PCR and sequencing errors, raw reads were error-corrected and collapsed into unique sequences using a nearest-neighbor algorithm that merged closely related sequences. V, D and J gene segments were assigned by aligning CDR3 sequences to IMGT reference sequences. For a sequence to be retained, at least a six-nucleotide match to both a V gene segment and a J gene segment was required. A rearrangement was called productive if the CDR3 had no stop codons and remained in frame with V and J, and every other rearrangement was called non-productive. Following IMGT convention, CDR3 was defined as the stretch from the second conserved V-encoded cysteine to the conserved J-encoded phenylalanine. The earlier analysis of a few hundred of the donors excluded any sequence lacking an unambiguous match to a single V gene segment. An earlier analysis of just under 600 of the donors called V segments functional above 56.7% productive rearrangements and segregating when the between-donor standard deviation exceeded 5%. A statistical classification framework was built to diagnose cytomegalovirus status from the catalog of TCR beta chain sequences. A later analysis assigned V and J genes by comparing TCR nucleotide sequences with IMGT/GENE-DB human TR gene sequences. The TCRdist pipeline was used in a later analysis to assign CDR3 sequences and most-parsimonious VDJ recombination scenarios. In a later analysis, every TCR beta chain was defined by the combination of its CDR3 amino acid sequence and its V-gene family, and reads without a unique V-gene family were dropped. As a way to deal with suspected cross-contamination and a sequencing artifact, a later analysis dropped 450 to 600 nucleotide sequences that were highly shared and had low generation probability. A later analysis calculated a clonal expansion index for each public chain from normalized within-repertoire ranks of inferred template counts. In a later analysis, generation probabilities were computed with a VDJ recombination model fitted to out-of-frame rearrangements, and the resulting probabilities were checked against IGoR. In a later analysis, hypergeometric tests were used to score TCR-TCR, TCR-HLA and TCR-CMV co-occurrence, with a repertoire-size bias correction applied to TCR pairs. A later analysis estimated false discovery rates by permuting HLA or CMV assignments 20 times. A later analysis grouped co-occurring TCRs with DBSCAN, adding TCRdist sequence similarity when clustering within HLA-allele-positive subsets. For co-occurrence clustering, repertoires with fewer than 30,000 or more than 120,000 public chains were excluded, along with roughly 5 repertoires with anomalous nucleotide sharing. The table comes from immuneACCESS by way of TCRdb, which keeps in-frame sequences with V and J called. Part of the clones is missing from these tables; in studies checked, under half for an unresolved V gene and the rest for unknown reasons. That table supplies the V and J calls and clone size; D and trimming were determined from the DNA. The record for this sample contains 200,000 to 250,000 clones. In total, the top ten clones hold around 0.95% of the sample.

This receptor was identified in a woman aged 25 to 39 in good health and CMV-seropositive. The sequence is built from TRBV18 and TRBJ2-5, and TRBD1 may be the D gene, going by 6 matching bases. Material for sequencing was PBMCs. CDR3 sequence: CASSGGYQETQYF. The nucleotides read TGTGCCAGCTCAGGGGGCTACCAAGAGACCCAGTACTTC.